The source of this T cell receptor beta chain is a study of T cells in Graves' hyperthyroidism and ophthalmopathy. Study-level findings and limits: Most expanded thyroid clonotypes above 0.001 also appeared in blood.

Amplified TCR beta CDR3 regions derived from RNA transcripts. An initial round of RT-PCR targeting the TCR CDR3 relied on the HTBI primer set. Each CDR3 protein gets one entry after TCRdb re-called the multiplex PCR reads with MiXCR. In the table there are hundreds of thousands of distinct CDR3 sequences, less than 15% of which are singletons. Trimming pared 1 base from V and 8 bases from J, leaving 10 bases between. Germline assignment: CDR1 KGHDR and CDR2 SFDVKD. CDR3 length: 13 residues. This clonotype was seen ten or more times. Antigen specificity is unknown. The receptor comes from a woman under 30 with Graves' hyperthyroidism. The chain uses TRBV24-1 and TRBJ1-1; D not resolved. Sequencing used blood. The CDR3: CATSDLTGREAFF. As DNA, the CDR3 is TGTGCCACCAGTGATTTAACCGGGAGGGAAGCTTTCTTT.